These T cell receptor beta chains were read from a single sample in a study of T-cell reconstitution after alpha-beta-depleted transplantation in children. In TCRdb, the PCR reads were re-called with MiXCR into one record per CDR3 protein. The sample includes some 50,000 distinct CDR3 sequences, about 9% of them seen just once. The sequenced sample was PBMCs, mostly from graft donor cells, obtained 60 days after TCRalphabeta/CD19-depleted stem cell transplant. The source of these receptors is a male patient between 2 and 15 years old who had a stem cell transplant for chronic granulomatous disease, so the T cells may come from the graft donor. Each CDR3 is given with its conserved first and last residue. The D gene is left open where the match is weak. Part of the rows lack a size; the others show once, few, many or a class for expanded clones.

V gene: TRBV20-1
J gene: TRBJ2-3
CDR3 length: 13
D gene: TRBD2
clone size: many
CDR3 protein: CSVTGGSADTQYF
CDR3 DNA: TGCAGTGTCACGGGCGGGAGCGCAGATACGCAGTATTTT

V gene: TRBV5-4
J gene: TRBJ2-1
CDR3 length: 15
D gene: TRBD2
clone size: few
CDR3 protein: CASSGRREGGNEQFF
CDR3 DNA: TGTGCCAGCAGCGGGAGGAGGGAGGGTGGGAATGAGCAGTTCTTC

V gene: TRBV6-1
J gene: TRBJ1-5
CDR3 length: 12
D gene: .
clone size: many
CDR3 protein: CASMKTNQPQHF
CDR3 DNA: TGTGCCAGCATGAAGACCAATCAGCCCCAGCATTTT

V gene: TRBV20-1
J gene: TRBJ2-1
CDR3 length: 14
D gene: TRBD2
clone size: few
CDR3 protein: CSARTSGIYNEQFF
CDR3 DNA: TGCAGTGCTAGGACTAGCGGGATCTACAATGAGCAGTTCTTC

V gene: TRBV10-3
J gene: TRBJ2-1
CDR3 length: 16
D gene: TRBD2
clone size: many
CDR3 protein: CAISVIAGRAGNEQFF
CDR3 DNA: TGTGCCATCAGTGTGATAGCGGGGCGCGCCGGCAATGAGCAGTTCTTC

V gene: TRBV7-9
J gene: TRBJ1-2
CDR3 length: 15
D gene: .
clone size: .
CDR3 protein: CASSLDGERNYGYTF
CDR3 DNA: TGTGCCAGCAGCTTAGACGGGGAGAGGAACTATGGCTACACCTTC

V gene: TRBV19
J gene: TRBJ2-2
CDR3 length: 11
D gene: TRBD2
clone size: .
CDR3 protein: CASGGSWELFF
CDR3 DNA: TGTGCCAGCGGGGGGTCCTGGGAGCTGTTTTTT

V gene: TRBV20-1
J gene: TRBJ1-3
CDR3 length: 15
D gene: .
clone size: many
CDR3 protein: CSARNPQRNGNTIYF
CDR3 DNA: TGCAGTGCTAGAAACCCACAGAGGAACGGAAACACCATATATTTT

V gene: TRBV20-1
J gene: TRBJ2-1
CDR3 length: 14
D gene: TRBD2
clone size: many
CDR3 protein: CSAPSGTDYNEQFF
CDR3 DNA: TGCAGTGCTCCTAGCGGGACAGACTACAATGAGCAGTTCTTC

V gene: TRBV2
J gene: TRBJ1-2
CDR3 length: 18
D gene: TRBD1
clone size: many
CDR3 protein: CASSEFLPRTGDGYGYTF
CDR3 DNA: TGTGCCAGCAGTGAATTTCTACCCAGGACAGGGGACGGGTATGGCTACACCTTC

V gene: TRBV29-1
J gene: TRBJ1-1
CDR3 length: 9
D gene: .
clone size: .
CDR3 protein: CSVNTEAFF
CDR3 DNA: TGCAGCGTTAACACTGAAGCTTTCTTT

V gene: TRBV20-1
J gene: TRBJ2-7
CDR3 length: 14
D gene: .
clone size: many
CDR3 protein: CSARDARGSYEQYF
CDR3 DNA: TGCAGTGCTAGAGATGCTAGAGGGTCCTACGAGCAGTACTTC

V gene: TRBV28
J gene: TRBJ2-3
CDR3 length: 14
D gene: .
clone size: many
CDR3 protein: CASSSLGLTDTQYF
CDR3 DNA: TGTGCCAGCAGTTCCCTCGGACTCACAGATACGCAGTATTTT

V gene: TRBV13
J gene: TRBJ1-2
CDR3 length: 15
D gene: TRBD1
clone size: medium-sized
CDR3 protein: CASSGLRDSNYGYTF
CDR3 DNA: TGTGCCAGCAGCGGACTCCGGGACAGTAACTATGGCTACACCTTC

V gene: TRBV14
J gene: TRBJ2-7
CDR3 length: 16
D gene: .
clone size: many
CDR3 protein: CASSQDPGEFYYEQYF
CDR3 DNA: TGTGCCAGCAGCCAAGATCCGGGAGAGTTTTACTACGAGCAGTACTTC

V gene: TRBV5-5
J gene: TRBJ2-5
CDR3 length: 16
D gene: .
clone size: many
CDR3 protein: CASSLARQLYGKTQYF
CDR3 DNA: TGTGCCAGCAGCTTGGCACGTCAACTGTACGGAAAGACCCAGTACTTC